The sample holds a few counts of the clone carrying this T cell receptor beta chain. Its specificity is not known. At one of its ends the junction is not consistent with the germline gene, which may arise from a read error. Unique molecular identifiers were in the cDNA, with template-switch universal primer binding. TCRdb called the 5' RACE reads again in MiXCR, with one record for every CDR3 protein. Of about 530,000 distinct CDR3 sequences in the sample, approximately 20% were seen once. The data were taken from a study of identical twins. Study outcomes and limitations: Partly confounded zero-insertion analyses could result from invariant MAIT and iNKT cells. Reduced insertions were recorded for abundant cord blood beta clonotypes, with no such pattern in memory repertoires.

This CDR3 spans 15 amino acids. The germline V gene encodes CDR1 MNHNS and CDR2 SASEGT. Another study also made use of these data, one on yellow fever vaccine responses in identical twins. That study reports: Convergence reportedly seemed to mark part of the twins' vaccine T cell response, with personalization marking the rest.

The material sequenced was CD4+ T cells sorted from blood. The chain is built from TRBV6-1 and TRBJ1-3; tentative D call: TRBD1 (5 bases). This clonotype originated in a woman between 18 and 30 years old in good health. CDR3 sequence: CASSTTGTPGNTTYF. In nucleotides, the CDR3 is TGTGCCAGCAGTACGACCGGGACTCCTGGAAACACCACATATTTT.